A selection of T cell receptor beta chains follows, all from one sample in a study of blood T cell repertoires in COVID-19. Sequencing used immunoSEQ multiplex PCR; TCRdb keeps in-frame clones, though not all of them. The table lists some 120,000 clones, about 86% of them singletons. Sequenced input: peripheral blood. The receptors derive from a woman between 50 and 59 years old with acute or convalescent COVID-19. Both conserved end residues are part of each CDR3. The D gene is left open where the match is weak. The size entry is marked missing in some rows and otherwise reads once, few, many or a size class.

CDR3aa: CATSDFRLGLGGELFF; CDR3nt: TGTGCCACCAGTGATTTTCGACTGGGACTCGGTGGGGAGCTGTTTTTT; v_gene: TRBV24-1; d_gene: .; j_gene: TRBJ2-2; len: 16; abundance: .
CDR3aa: CASSSPEGGRGGAFF; CDR3nt: TGTGCCAGCAGTTCACCCGAGGGGGGGCGAGGAGGTGCTTTCTTT; v_gene: TRBV28; d_gene: .; j_gene: TRBJ1-1; len: 15; abundance: .
CDR3aa: CASSLPTPEIDGYTF; CDR3nt: TGTGCCAGCAGTTTACCCACGCCCGAGATCGATGGCTACACCTTC; v_gene: TRBV28; d_gene: .; j_gene: TRBJ1-2; len: 15; abundance: few
CDR3aa: CASSKAGQGLGEKLFF; CDR3nt: TGTGCCAGCAGCAAAGCGGGACAGGGCTTGGGCGAAAAACTGTTTTTT; v_gene: TRBV11-2; d_gene: TRBD1; j_gene: TRBJ1-4; len: 16; abundance: once
CDR3aa: CASSLTGRQGGSEKLFF; CDR3nt: TGTGCCAGCAGCTTAACCGGAAGACAGGGAGGTTCTGAAAAACTGTTTTTT; v_gene: TRBV11-2; d_gene: TRBD1; j_gene: TRBJ1-4; len: 17; abundance: few
CDR3aa: CASSLVGPIKVGSYNSPLHF; CDR3nt: TGTGCCAGCAGTTTAGTCGGTCCGATTAAGGTCGGGTCCTATAATTCACCCCTCCACTTT; v_gene: TRBV27; d_gene: .; j_gene: TRBJ1-6; len: 20; abundance: .
CDR3aa: CAISESGGGPMKTQYF; CDR3nt: TGTGCCATCAGTGAGTCAGGCGGGGGACCGATGAAGACCCAGTACTTC; v_gene: TRBV10-3; d_gene: TRBD2; j_gene: TRBJ2-5; len: 16; abundance: .
CDR3aa: CASSGRAFTGELFF; CDR3nt: TGTGCCAGCTCCGGCAGGGCTTTCACCGGGGAGCTGTTTTTT; v_gene: TRBV6-4; d_gene: .; j_gene: TRBJ2-2; len: 14; abundance: .
CDR3aa: CASSLGQGELYGYTF; CDR3nt: TGCGCCAGCAGCTTGGGACAGGGGGAGTTGTATGGCTACACCTTC; v_gene: TRBV5-1; d_gene: TRBD1; j_gene: TRBJ1-2; len: 15; abundance: .
CDR3aa: CASRKSGSYEQYF; CDR3nt: TGTGCCAGCAGGAAAAGCGGCTCCTACGAGCAGTACTTC; v_gene: TRBV5-4; d_gene: .; j_gene: TRBJ2-7; len: 13; abundance: .
CDR3aa: CASSIGTSGSSEQFF; CDR3nt: TGCGCCAGCAGCATCGGGACTAGCGGGAGTAGTGAGCAGTTCTTC; v_gene: TRBV5-1; d_gene: TRBD2; j_gene: TRBJ2-1; len: 15; abundance: .
CDR3aa: CASSTTGINSPLHF; CDR3nt: TGTGCCAGCAGTACCACAGGGATCAATTCACCCCTCCACTTT; v_gene: TRBV6-5; d_gene: .; j_gene: TRBJ1-6; len: 14; abundance: medium-sized
CDR3aa: CASGPTGPTGDYTF; CDR3nt: TGCGCCAGCGGACCGACAGGGCCAACCGGGGACTACACCTTC; v_gene: TRBV5-1; d_gene: TRBD1; j_gene: TRBJ1-2; len: 14; abundance: .
CDR3aa: CASSQGGRGNTIYF; CDR3nt: TGCGCCAGCAGCCAAGGGGGCCGGGGAAACACCATATATTTT; v_gene: TRBV4-1; d_gene: .; j_gene: TRBJ1-3; len: 14; abundance: .
CDR3aa: CASSLTGLSNQPQHF; CDR3nt: TGTGCCAGCAGCCTGACAGGGCTTAGCAATCAGCCCCAGCATTTT; v_gene: TRBV6-5; d_gene: TRBD1; j_gene: TRBJ1-5; len: 15; abundance: .
CDR3aa: CASSVEAGWNNSPLHF; CDR3nt: TGTGCCAGCAGCGTAGAGGCAGGGTGGAATAATTCACCCCTCCACTTT; v_gene: TRBV9; d_gene: .; j_gene: TRBJ1-6; len: 16; abundance: .
CDR3aa: CASSPRTGAQYGYTF; CDR3nt: TGTGCCAGCAGCCCTCGGACAGGGGCTCAATATGGCTACACCTTC; v_gene: TRBV11-2; d_gene: TRBD1; j_gene: TRBJ1-2; len: 15; abundance: .
CDR3aa: CAISDQGARGNQPQHF; CDR3nt: TGTGCCATCAGTGACCAGGGGGCGCGGGGCAATCAGCCCCAGCATTTT; v_gene: TRBV10-3; d_gene: TRBD1; j_gene: TRBJ1-5; len: 16; abundance: .
CDR3aa: CASRGLESGELFF; CDR3nt: TGTGCCTCTCGGGGACTAGAGTCCGGGGAGCTGTTTTTT; v_gene: TRBV12-3/TRBV12-4; d_gene: TRBD2; j_gene: TRBJ2-2; len: 13; abundance: .
CDR3aa: CASSQLAGGNNEQFF; CDR3nt: TGTGCCAGCAGTCAGTTAGCGGGAGGCAACAATGAGCAGTTCTTC; v_gene: TRBV28; d_gene: TRBD2; j_gene: TRBJ2-1; len: 15; abundance: .
CDR3aa: CASSPRQGADPKLKMNTEAFF; CDR3nt: TGTGCCAGCAGCCCCCGACAGGGGGCAGACCCCAAACTCAAGATGAACACTGAAGCTTTCTTT; v_gene: TRBV4-2; d_gene: TRBD1; j_gene: TRBJ1-1; len: 21; abundance: .
CDR3aa: CASSQPTGTGELFF; CDR3nt: TGCGCCAGCAGCCAACCGACGGGAACCGGGGAGCTGTTTTTT; v_gene: TRBV5-1; d_gene: .; j_gene: TRBJ2-2; len: 14; abundance: .
CDR3aa: CASSSDRNPIYEQYF; CDR3nt: TGTGCCAGCAGCTCTGACAGAAACCCCATCTACGAGCAGTACTTC; v_gene: TRBV7-2; d_gene: .; j_gene: TRBJ2-7; len: 15; abundance: .
CDR3aa: CASGTGLAGGETQYF; CDR3nt: TGTGCTAGTGGTACAGGACTAGCGGGAGGGGAGACCCAGTACTTC; v_gene: TRBV12-5; d_gene: TRBD2; j_gene: TRBJ2-5; len: 15; abundance: .
CDR3aa: CASSEGQGAQAFF; CDR3nt: TGTGCCAGCAGTGAGGGACAGGGGGCACAAGCTTTCTTT; v_gene: TRBV6-4; d_gene: TRBD1; j_gene: TRBJ1-1; len: 13; abundance: once
CDR3aa: CASRRDSLNSGNTIYF; CDR3nt: TGTGCCAGCAGGAGGGACAGCTTAAACTCTGGAAACACCATATATTTT; v_gene: TRBV6-6; d_gene: TRBD1; j_gene: TRBJ1-3; len: 16; abundance: .
CDR3aa: CASSPSRDRGHGGTQYF; CDR3nt: TGTGCCAGCAGTCCCTCCCGGGACAGGGGGCATGGGGGGACCCAGTACTTC; v_gene: TRBV27; d_gene: TRBD1; j_gene: TRBJ2-5; len: 17; abundance: .
CDR3aa: CASSLESLGPQHF; CDR3nt: TGTGCCAGCAGTTTAGAGAGTCTAGGGCCCCAGCATTTT; v_gene: TRBV12-3/TRBV12-4; d_gene: .; j_gene: TRBJ1-5; len: 13; abundance: .
CDR3aa: CASSIGTVSNQPQHF; CDR3nt: TGTGCCAGTAGTATTGGGACAGTGAGCAATCAGCCCCAGCATTTT; v_gene: TRBV19; d_gene: TRBD1; j_gene: TRBJ1-5; len: 15; abundance: .
CDR3aa: CASRLAGDGELFF; CDR3nt: TGCGCCAGCAGGCTAGCAGGGGACGGGGAGCTGTTTTTT; v_gene: TRBV5-1; d_gene: .; j_gene: TRBJ2-2; len: 13; abundance: few
CDR3aa: CASSQVGLNEKLFF; CDR3nt: TGTGCCAGCAGCCAGGTGGGCCTCAATGAAAAACTGTTTTTT; v_gene: TRBV7-8; d_gene: .; j_gene: TRBJ1-4; len: 14; abundance: .
CDR3aa: CSVEFRRRDTQYF; CDR3nt: TGCAGCGTTGAATTCAGACGGAGAGATACGCAGTATTTT; v_gene: TRBV29-1; d_gene: .; j_gene: TRBJ2-3; len: 13; abundance: .
CDR3aa: CASSQEGARTDTQYF; CDR3nt: TGTGCCAGCAGCCAAGAGGGGGCGAGGACAGATACGCAGTATTTT; v_gene: TRBV3-1/TRBV3-2; d_gene: .; j_gene: TRBJ2-3; len: 15; abundance: .
CDR3aa: CASSLVRGSFPDTQYF; CDR3nt: TGTGCCAGCAGCTTAGTCCGCGGGTCCTTCCCAGATACGCAGTATTTT; v_gene: TRBV11-2; d_gene: .; j_gene: TRBJ2-3; len: 16; abundance: .
CDR3aa: CASIEGSNSNQPQHF; CDR3nt: TGTGCCAGTATCGAGGGATCCAACAGCAATCAGCCCCAGCATTTT; v_gene: TRBV19; d_gene: .; j_gene: TRBJ1-5; len: 15; abundance: .
CDR3aa: CASSLPNVGGEAFF; CDR3nt: TGCGCCAGCAGCTTACCAAACGTCGGGGGGGAAGCTTTCTTT; v_gene: TRBV5-1; d_gene: .; j_gene: TRBJ1-1; len: 14; abundance: .
CDR3aa: CASSPRTGARTEAFF; CDR3nt: TGTGCCAGCAGTCCGAGGACAGGGGCGCGGACTGAAGCTTTCTTT; v_gene: TRBV6-5; d_gene: TRBD1; j_gene: TRBJ1-1; len: 15; abundance: .
CDR3aa: CASSRGQGLYTDTQYF; CDR3nt: TGTGCCAGTAGCCGTGGACAGGGGCTTTACACAGATACGCAGTATTTT; v_gene: TRBV19; d_gene: TRBD1; j_gene: TRBJ2-3; len: 16; abundance: .
CDR3aa: CASRRGGGEPPYNEQFF; CDR3nt: TGTGCCAGCAGGAGGGGGGGAGGGGAGCCACCCTACAATGAGCAGTTCTTC; v_gene: TRBV2; d_gene: .; j_gene: TRBJ2-1; len: 17; abundance: .
CDR3aa: CASSQGSQVNSPLHF; CDR3nt: TGCGCCAGCAGCCAAGGATCACAGGTTAATTCACCCCTCCACTTT; v_gene: TRBV4-1; d_gene: .; j_gene: TRBJ1-6; len: 15; abundance: once
CDR3aa: CSVEGPTGGPYEQYF; CDR3nt: TGCAGCGTTGAAGGCCCGACAGGTGGTCCCTACGAGCAGTACTTC; v_gene: TRBV29-1; d_gene: .; j_gene: TRBJ2-7; len: 15; abundance: .
CDR3aa: CASSPTTPWITNEKLFF; CDR3nt: TGTGCCAGCAGCCCGACGACACCATGGATAACTAATGAAAAACTGTTTTTT; v_gene: TRBV7-9; d_gene: .; j_gene: TRBJ1-4; len: 17; abundance: .
CDR3aa: CASSLEGYSNQPQHF; CDR3nt: TGTGCCAGCAGTTTAGAGGGATATAGCAATCAGCCCCAGCATTTT; v_gene: TRBV27; d_gene: .; j_gene: TRBJ1-5; len: 15; abundance: .
CDR3aa: CASTLISSGVMPQHF; CDR3nt: TGTGCCAGCACATTAATTAGTTCCGGGGTTATGCCCCAGCATTTT; v_gene: TRBV28; d_gene: .; j_gene: TRBJ1-5; len: 15; abundance: .
CDR3aa: CASSEAGGNTEAFF; CDR3nt: TGTGCCAGCAGTGAAGCAGGCGGAAACACTGAAGCTTTCTTT; v_gene: TRBV6-1; d_gene: .; j_gene: TRBJ1-1; len: 14; abundance: .
CDR3aa: CASSESGANQPQHF; CDR3nt: TGTGCCAGCAGTGAATCAGGGGCCAATCAGCCCCAGCATTTT; v_gene: TRBV6-1; d_gene: .; j_gene: TRBJ1-5; len: 14; abundance: .
CDR3aa: CASSLTPSGVSPDTDTQYF; CDR3nt: TGTGCCAGCAGCTTAACCCCCAGCGGGGTTAGTCCGGACACAGATACGCAGTATTTT; v_gene: TRBV7-3; d_gene: TRBD2; j_gene: TRBJ2-3; len: 19; abundance: .
CDR3aa: CASSPPGTIYGYTF; CDR3nt: TGTGCCAGCTCACCACCTGGCACAATCTATGGCTACACCTTC; v_gene: TRBV18; d_gene: .; j_gene: TRBJ1-2; len: 14; abundance: .
CDR3aa: CASRIPGQTYGYTF; CDR3nt: TGTGCCAGCAGAATCCCGGGACAGACCTATGGCTACACCTTC; v_gene: TRBV6-5; d_gene: TRBD1; j_gene: TRBJ1-2; len: 14; abundance: .
CDR3aa: CASSHGQSYGYTF; CDR3nt: TGCGCCAGCAGCCATGGACAGTCCTATGGCTACACCTTC; v_gene: TRBV5-1; d_gene: .; j_gene: TRBJ1-2; len: 13; abundance: .
CDR3aa: CATSRAGGDTEAFF; CDR3nt: TGTGCCACCAGCAGGGCAGGAGGGGACACTGAAGCTTTCTTT; v_gene: TRBV15; d_gene: .; j_gene: TRBJ1-1; len: 14; abundance: few
CDR3aa: CASSLGTAALEQFF; CDR3nt: TGTGCCAGCAGCTTAGGGACTGCTGCGCTTGAGCAGTTCTTC; v_gene: TRBV7-8; d_gene: .; j_gene: TRBJ2-1; len: 14; abundance: medium-sized
CDR3aa: CASSETPGFYLNTEAFF; CDR3nt: TGTGCCAGCAGTGAAACTCCGGGTTTCTATTTGAACACTGAAGCTTTCTTT; v_gene: TRBV2; d_gene: .; j_gene: TRBJ1-1; len: 17; abundance: once
CDR3aa: CASSLEGARSYEQYF; CDR3nt: TGTGCCAGCAGCTTGGAAGGGGCAAGGTCCTACGAGCAGTACTTC; v_gene: TRBV5-5; d_gene: .; j_gene: TRBJ2-7; len: 15; abundance: .
CDR3aa: CASSQVQGSGQYF; CDR3nt: TGCGCCAGCAGCCAAGTTCAAGGGAGTGGGCAGTACTTC; v_gene: TRBV4-1; d_gene: .; j_gene: TRBJ2-7; len: 13; abundance: .